The T cell receptor beta chain under discussion was sequenced for a study of chemoradiotherapy in HPV16-positive cancers. The CDR3 consists of 16 residues. Germline CDR1 reads LNHDA; CDR2 reads SQIVND (reference sequence). V dropped 5 bases and J dropped 2; count of bases not matched to a gene: 8. About this clone itself: The target antigen is unknown.

Findings of the study overall: Non-HPV-specific T cells did not expand in tumors during treatment, whereas candidate HPV-specific clones and E7-related motifs did. Functional assays defining HPV-specific T cells used only a couple of HPV16-positive patients. HPV-responsive T-cell expansion during chemoradiotherapy was linked to improved recurrence-free survival in HPV16-positive patients.

The data were produced by immunoSEQ multiplex PCR, yet TCRdb's version contains in-frame clones alone and is incomplete. The data hold about 5,400 clones, with 89% observed a single time. Sequenced material: blood, taken from a patient who underwent chemoradiotherapy. This receptor was obtained from a human donor with HPV-associated anogenital cancer. This sequence joins TRBV19 and TRBJ2-7; 11 bases are a match to TRBD2. The CDR3 region is CASSRGLAGVTYEQYF. For the CDR3, the DNA is TGTGCCAGTAGTCGCGGACTAGCGGGTGTGACCTACGAGCAGTACTTC.